Below, 14 T cell receptor beta chains from the same sample are listed, as sequenced in a study of cytomegalovirus exposure and HLA in healthy donors. Primers included in the PCR were 60 Vbeta and 13 Jbeta primers. Profiled with immunoSEQ multiplex PCR; TCRdb holds only in-frame clones, not every one. Of about 120,000 clones listed, more than 65% are singletons. Source material: PBMCs. The receptors come from a man aged 18 to 29 in good health and CMV-seropositive.

The chain joins TRBV5-1 to TRBJ2-3; D unclear. With 4 bases removed from V and 0 bases from J, the gap between germline ends came to 12 bases. CDR1 is SGHRS, CDR2 YFSETQ, per germline. The CDR3 is 15 amino acids. The CDR3 DNA follows: TGCGCCAGCAGCCGGGTGACGGCTAGCACAGATACGCAGTATTTT. It specifies CASSRVTASTDTQYF. Together with reference TRBV5-1 and TRBJ2-3, the CDR3 gives the full variable domain: KAGVTQTPRYLIKTRGQQVTLSCSPISGHRSVSWYQQTPGQGLQFLFEYFSETQRNKGNFPGRFSGRQFSNSRSEMNVSTLELGDSALYLCASSRVTASTDTQYFGPGTRLTVL.

The chain links TRBV19 to TRBJ1-1; TRBD1 matches at 8 bases. The germline gives CDR1 LNHDA, CDR2 SQIVND (reference sequence). This CDR3 has 14 residues. V shed 1 base, J shed 5 bases, and the junction held 3 bases outside the gene matches. CDR3 bases: TGTGCCAGTAGTATAGGACAGGGGTCAACTGAAGCTTTCTTT. This encodes CASSIGQGSTEAFF.

The gene calls are TRBV7-8 and TRBJ2-3; perhaps TRBD1 as D (5 bases). From germline, CDR1 is SGHVS and CDR2 FQNEAQ. The CDR3 is 14 amino acids. The V end was cut by 3 bases, the J end by 1 base, with 8 bases between. The DNA for the CDR3 is TGTGCCAGCAGCTTGAGCAGGGGCACAGATACGCAGTATTTT. Residues: CASSLSRGTDTQYF.

As regards this clone: Other DNA variants within this sample encode the same CDR3. This chain connects TRBV10-3 to TRBJ2-7, with D perhaps TRBD1 (5 bases). V was shortened by 7 bases and J by 2 bases, with 9 bases between the two germline ends. There are 12 residues in the CDR3. In germline, CDR1 is ENHRY, CDR2 SYGVKD. The DNA for the CDR3 is TGTGCCATCACAGACAGCACCTACGAGCAGTACTTC. Amino acid sequence: CAITDSTYEQYF.

J is TRBJ1-1 and V is TRBV25-1; D may be TRBD1 (5 bases). The V gene's germline CDR1 is MGHDK and CDR2 SYGVNS. The CDR3 length is 14 residues. V dropped 1 base and J dropped 4 bases, with 10 bases sitting between them. The CDR3 spells CASSEFRGGTEAFF. The CDR3 region has the DNA TGTGCCAGCAGTGAATTTCGGGGGGGCACTGAAGCTTTCTTT.

The J gene is TRBJ2-7, the V gene TRBV7-2; D is unclear. V lost 2 bases and J 3 bases, leaving 8 bases between the germline ends. Germline values: CDR1 SGHTA, CDR2 FQGNSA. This CDR3 contains 13 residues. CDR3 sequence (DNA): TGTGCCAGCAGCTTACCAGGTATCTACGAGCAGTACTTC. It translates to CASSLPGIYEQYF.

The V call is TRBV2, the J call TRBJ2-1; D call uncertain. The germline CDR1 and CDR2 sequences are SNHLY and FYNNEI. Between the trimmed V and J ends, which lost 3 bases and 0 bases, there was a span of 18 bases. This CDR3 spans 18 amino acids. CDR3 protein: CASSEGLLVASSYNEQFF. The CDR3 nucleotides are TGTGCCAGCAGTGAGGGCTTGCTCGTGGCGAGCTCCTACAATGAGCAGTTCTTC.

In the case of this clone: One end of the junction does not line up with germline, which may come from a read error. This chain connects TRBV13 to TRBJ2-6; tentative D call: TRBD1 (5 bases). CDR1 and CDR2 from the germline V gene are PRHDT and FYEKMQ (reference sequence). This CDR3 is built from 16 residues. Written as DNA, the CDR3 is TGTGCCAGCAGCTCCCTAGGTGGCTCTGGGGCCAACGGCCTGACTTTC. Translating it yields CASSSLGGSGANGLTF.

This sequence joins TRBV19 and TRBJ1-2; TRBD1 aligns across 8 bases. Germline V gene data show CDR1 as LNHDA and CDR2 as SQIVND (reference sequence). Trimming cost V 5 bases and J 4 bases; bases outside gene matches: 6. The CDR3 runs 14 residues. The CDR3 nucleotides read TGTGCCAGTAGTCCTCGGACAGGGACCTATGGCTACACCTTC. Residues: CASSPRTGTYGYTF.

This sequence joins TRBV5-6 and TRBJ2-1, with TRBD2 identical over 7 bases. CDR1 and CDR2 from the germline V gene are SGHDT and YYEEEE. The CDR3 totals 16 residues. Trimming cost V 4 bases and J 3 bases; bases outside gene matches: 10. CDR3 residues: CASSTPGGEVYNEQFF. DNA for the CDR3: TGTGCCAGCAGCACGCCTGGGGGGGAGGTCTACAATGAGCAGTTCTTC. Filled out from reference TRBV5-6 and TRBJ2-1, the complete variable domain reads DAGVTQSPTHLIKTRGQQVTLRCSPKSGHDTVSWYQQALGQGPQFIFQYYEEEERQRGNFPDRFSGHQFPNYSSELNVNALLLGDSALYLCASSTPGGEVYNEQFFGPGTRLTVL.

V usage is TRBV5-8 and J usage is TRBJ1-2, with D possibly TRBD1 on 6 matching bases. This CDR3 is built from 14 residues. The V and J ends lost 2 bases and 8 bases respectively, with 16 bases between them. Germline V gives CDR1 SGHTS, CDR2 YDEGEE. The DNA of the CDR3 is TGTGCCAGCAGCTTTTGGGCAGGGGAGAGGGGCTACACCTTC. Translating gives CASSFWAGERGYTF.

This clone has more than one count but fewer than ten. The chain links TRBV5-4 to TRBJ2-5; TRBD1 agrees at 8 bases. Looked up from germline, CDR1 is SGHNT and CDR2 is YYREEE (reference sequence). The J segment lost 0 bases and the V segment lost 5 bases, leaving 6 bases of the junction unmatched. The CDR3 length is 15 residues. The CDR3 reads CASSLRQGNQETQYF. DNA of the CDR3: TGTGCCAGCAGTTTAAGACAGGGGAACCAAGAGACCCAGTACTTC.

This chain connects TRBV5-5 to TRBJ1-5; D may be TRBD1 (5 bases). Germline V CDR1 and CDR2: SGHKS, YYEKEE (reference sequence). The CDR3 contains 13 residues. V was shortened by 0 bases and J by 7 bases, with 8 bases between the two germline ends. The CDR3 DNA is TGTGCCAGCAGCTTGGCGGACATCCAGCCCCAGCATTTT. Translation: CASSLADIQPQHF.

The chain has TRBV4-2 and TRBJ2-2; 10 positions match TRBD2. The CDR3 extends over 17 amino acids. The V gene end was trimmed by 0 bases and the J gene end by 7 bases; junction bases not matched to a gene: 8. The germline V gene encodes CDR1 LGHNA and CDR2 YNFKEQ. The DNA for the CDR3 is TGTGCCAGCAGCCAAGACGCCCTAGCGGGAGTTATCGGGGAGCTGTTTTTT. As protein: CASSQDALAGVIGELFF.